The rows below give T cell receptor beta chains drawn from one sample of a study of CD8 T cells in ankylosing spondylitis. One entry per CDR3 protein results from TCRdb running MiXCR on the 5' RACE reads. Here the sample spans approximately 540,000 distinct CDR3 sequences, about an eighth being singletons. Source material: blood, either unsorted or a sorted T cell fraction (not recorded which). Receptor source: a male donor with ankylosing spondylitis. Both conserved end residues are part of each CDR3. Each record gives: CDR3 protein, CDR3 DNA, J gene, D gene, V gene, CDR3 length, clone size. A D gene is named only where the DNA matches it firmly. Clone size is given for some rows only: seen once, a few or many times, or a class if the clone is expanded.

CSGTGDQETQYF,TGCAGTGGGACAGGGGACCAAGAGACCCAGTACTTC,TRBJ2-5,TRBD1,TRBV20-1,12,.
CSARRGSYNEQFF,TGCAGTGCTAGACGGGGCTCCTACAATGAGCAGTTCTTC,TRBJ2-1,.,TRBV20-1,13,few
CSATLGLAGKETQYF,TGCAGTGCTACCCTTGGACTAGCGGGAAAAGAGACCCAGTACTTC,TRBJ2-5,TRBD2,TRBV20-1,15,few
CASSLGGRVQVDTQYF,TGTGCCAGCAGCTTGGGCGGGAGGGTCCAAGTAGATACGCAGTATTTT,TRBJ2-3,TRBD2,TRBV5-6,16,.
CASSVGASTDTQYF,TGTGCCAGCAGCGTGGGGGCTAGCACAGATACGCAGTATTTT,TRBJ2-3,.,TRBV9,14,few
CASSNRGGAGQPQHF,TGTGCCAGCAGTAATCGGGGGGGCGCAGGACAGCCCCAGCATTTT,TRBJ1-5,.,TRBV12-3/TRBV12-4,15,few
CASSLVEGLGGYTF,TGTGCCAGCAGTTTAGTTGAGGGTTTGGGAGGCTACACCTTC,TRBJ1-2,.,TRBV12-3/TRBV12-4,14,many
CASSSPTSHEQFF,TGTGCCAGCAGCTCTCCGACTAGTCATGAGCAGTTCTTC,TRBJ2-1,.,TRBV5-4,13,few
CASSYSRTGDGYTF,TGTGCCAGCAGTTACTCCCGGACAGGGGATGGCTACACCTTC,TRBJ1-2,TRBD1,TRBV6-2/TRBV6-3,14,.
CAPGRVNSPLHF,TGTGCCCCAGGCAGGGTGAATTCACCCCTCCACTTT,TRBJ1-6,.,TRBV7-9,12,many
CASRADRGWTDTQYF,TGTGCCAGTAGGGCGGACAGGGGATGGACAGATACGCAGTATTTT,TRBJ2-3,TRBD1,TRBV19,15,.
CASTRTGRNEKLFF,TGTGCCAGCACCCGGACAGGGCGAAACGAAAAACTGTTTTTT,TRBJ1-4,TRBD1,TRBV6-1,14,.
CASSYPTWRIHRGAVF,TGTGCCAGCAGCTACCCTACCTGGAGGATTCACCGGGGAGCTGTTTTT,TRBJ2-2,.,TRBV5-6,16,.
CASSLSSPGGSETQYF,TGTGCCAGCAGCCTCTCCAGTCCAGGGGGTAGCGAGACCCAGTACTTC,TRBJ2-5,TRBD1,TRBV9,16,few
CASSTRGGQGKEQFF,TGTGCCAGCAGCACACGCGGGGGACAGGGTAAAGAGCAGTTCTTC,TRBJ2-1,TRBD1,TRBV7-8,15,.
CASSLAGKGSQNTEAFF,TGTGCCAGCAGTTTGGCGGGTAAAGGATCCCAGAACACTGAAGCTTTCTTT,TRBJ1-1,.,TRBV12-3/TRBV12-4,17,.
CASTSFLGNQPQHF,TGTGCCAGCACCAGTTTTTTGGGGAATCAGCCCCAGCATTTT,TRBJ1-5,.,TRBV27,14,many
CASSLGGAGNTIYF,TGTGCCAGCAGCTTAGGAGGGGCTGGAAACACCATATATTTT,TRBJ1-3,.,TRBV11-2,14,many
CASRGLAETYEQYF,TGTGCCAGCAGGGGACTAGCGGAAACCTACGAGCAGTACTTC,TRBJ2-7,TRBD2,TRBV28,14,few
CASGYPGTGYSQPQHF,TGTGCCAGCGGTTATCCCGGGACAGGTTATTCTCAGCCCCAGCATTTT,TRBJ1-5,TRBD1,TRBV6-2/TRBV6-3,16,.
CSVPRGAALFSGANVLTF,TGCAGTGTACCCCGAGGGGCTGCCCTATTCTCTGGGGCCAACGTCCTGACTTTC,TRBJ2-6,.,TRBV20-1,18,few
CAIAPRGMRNEQFF,TGTGCCATCGCCCCCCGTGGCATGCGTAATGAGCAGTTCTTC,TRBJ2-1,.,TRBV27,14,.
CASSPSRGSPLHF,TGTGCCAGCAGCCCCTCGCGTGGTTCACCCCTCCACTTT,TRBJ1-6,.,TRBV6-2/TRBV6-3,13,few
CSAPLFASGSALQETQYF,TGCAGTGCCCCGCTCTTTGCTAGCGGGAGCGCCCTTCAAGAGACCCAGTACTTC,TRBJ2-5,TRBD2,TRBV20-1,18,few
CASSLGAHGANEQFF,TGTGCCAGCAGCTTGGGCGCGCACGGCGCCAATGAGCAGTTCTTC,TRBJ2-1,.,TRBV5-6,15,.
CASSQDRKGSTGELFF,TGTGCCAGCAGCCAAGATAGGAAGGGCTCCACCGGGGAGCTGTTTTTT,TRBJ2-2,.,TRBV3-1,16,few
CSVVDRGAYNEQFF,TGCAGCGTGGTGGACAGGGGCGCCTACAATGAGCAGTTCTTC,TRBJ2-1,TRBD1,TRBV29-1,14,few
CASSNRGTYEQYF,TGTGCCAGCAGCAATAGGGGAACCTACGAGCAGTACTTC,TRBJ2-7,.,TRBV7-8,13,few
CATSDHSGGETQYF,TGTGCCACCAGTGATCACTCAGGGGGCGAGACCCAGTACTTC,TRBJ2-5,TRBD1,TRBV24-1,14,few
CASSPRTSGSKVETQYF,TGTGCCAGCAGTCCGCGGACTAGCGGTTCAAAGGTAGAGACCCAGTACTTC,TRBJ2-5,TRBD2,TRBV2,17,.
CASRPRQGAVAKNIQYF,TGTGCCAGCAGACCCCGACAGGGGGCGGTTGCCAAAAACATTCAGTACTTC,TRBJ2-4,TRBD1,TRBV6-1,17,many
CASSPGGSVQTQYF,TGTGCCAGCAGCCCCGGGGGGAGCGTACAGACCCAGTACTTC,TRBJ2-5,TRBD2,TRBV3-1,14,few
CASSGQGRDTEAFF,TGTGCCAGCAGCGGACAGGGCAGGGACACTGAAGCTTTCTTT,TRBJ1-1,TRBD1,TRBV2,14,few
CASSWADRGNSPLHF,TGCGCCAGCAGTTGGGCCGACAGGGGAAATTCACCCCTCCACTTT,TRBJ1-6,TRBD1,TRBV5-1,15,few
CASSVLAGRVGETQYF,TGTGCCAGCAGCGTACTAGCGGGAAGAGTGGGGGAGACCCAGTACTTC,TRBJ2-5,TRBD2,TRBV9,16,many
CASSLHPPGEYNEQFF,TGTGCCAGCAGCCTTCACCCCCCGGGAGAGTACAATGAGCAGTTCTTC,TRBJ2-1,.,TRBV21-1,16,.
CASNYMSGRYADEQFF,TGTGCCAGCAACTACATGAGCGGGAGATATGCGGATGAGCAGTTCTTC,TRBJ2-1,TRBD2,TRBV5-5,16,few
CASRQGEGGNTIYF,TGTGCCAGCAGACAGGGGGAAGGAGGAAACACCATATATTTT,TRBJ1-3,TRBD1,TRBV6-1,14,.
CASSFTQGAYNEQFF,TGTGCCAGCAGTTTCACACAGGGGGCTTACAATGAGCAGTTCTTC,TRBJ2-1,TRBD1,TRBV28,15,few
CAWSIGRMNTEAFF,TGTGCCTGGAGTATAGGCAGGATGAACACTGAAGCTTTCTTT,TRBJ1-1,.,TRBV30,14,.
CASSLRLAGAKSYEQYF,TGTGCCAGCAGTTTAAGGCTGGCAGGGGCAAAATCCTACGAGCAGTACTTC,TRBJ2-7,.,TRBV27,17,.
CASSTSGAGTDTQYF,TGCGCCAGCAGCACCTCAGGGGCAGGCACAGATACGCAGTATTTT,TRBJ2-3,.,TRBV5-1,15,.
CSATSGRSYNEQFF,TGCAGTGCTACGAGCGGGAGGTCCTACAATGAGCAGTTCTTC,TRBJ2-1,TRBD2,TRBV20-1,14,few
CSASRRVWHTF,TGCAGTGCTAGTAGGCGGGTCTGGCACACCTTC,TRBJ1-2,.,TRBV20-1,11,.
CASSSYGTGEDYGYTF,TGTGCCAGCAGCTCGTACGGGACAGGGGAGGACTATGGCTACACCTTC,TRBJ1-2,TRBD1,TRBV7-9,16,few
CASSVFDPYNEQFF,TGCGCCAGCAGTGTATTTGACCCCTACAATGAGCAGTTCTTC,TRBJ2-1,.,TRBV10-2,14,few
CASSQGRAPNTEAFF,TGTGCCAGCAGCCAAGGGCGGGCCCCAAACACTGAAGCTTTCTTT,TRBJ1-1,.,TRBV3-1,15,few
CASSLENQETQYF,TGTGCCAGCAGCTTGGAAAATCAGGAGACCCAGTACTTC,TRBJ2-5,.,TRBV5-4,13,few
CASAQSHTDTQYF,TGCGCCAGCGCTCAGTCCCACACAGATACGCAGTATTTT,TRBJ2-3,.,TRBV5-1,13,few
CAWLDVVGTEAFF,TGTGCCTGGCTAGATGTTGTGGGGACTGAAGCTTTCTTT,TRBJ1-1,.,TRBV30,13,few
CATSAAGQGKTGELFF,TGTGCCACCAGTGCCGCGGGACAGGGAAAAACCGGGGAGCTGTTTTTT,TRBJ2-2,TRBD1,TRBV24-1,16,.
CSARDRNNEQFF,TGCAGTGCTAGAGATCGGAATAATGAGCAGTTCTTC,TRBJ2-1,.,TRBV20-1,12,few
CSVVGGSYEQYF,TGCAGCGTTGTAGGGGGTAGTTACGAGCAGTACTTC,TRBJ2-7,.,TRBV29-1,12,many
CASSEWASEGANEQYF,TGTGCCAGCAGTGAATGGGCCAGCGAGGGTGCAAACGAGCAGTACTTC,TRBJ2-7,.,TRBV6-1,16,few
CASSPSGTNNEQFF,TGTGCCAGCTCACCCTCCGGGACAAACAATGAGCAGTTCTTC,TRBJ2-1,.,TRBV18,14,many
CASSHTGTGNPSGTGELFF,TGTGCCAGCAGTCACACCGGGACAGGGAACCCCTCGGGCACCGGGGAGCTGTTTTTT,TRBJ2-2,TRBD1,TRBV6-4,19,few
CASSLEAQGMGIGYTF,TGTGCCAGCAGCTTAGAAGCACAGGGGATGGGAATAGGCTACACCTTC,TRBJ1-2,TRBD1,TRBV7-2,16,few
CASTLPRGPQHF,TGTGCCAGCACCTTACCGAGGGGGCCCCAGCATTTT,TRBJ1-5,.,TRBV28,12,many